The T cell receptor (beta chain) under discussion was sequenced for a study of T cells in Graves' hyperthyroidism and ophthalmopathy. In this sample, this clonotype turned up a few times. A read error may produce the germline difference seen at one junction end. The PBMCs had their origin in 7.5 to 10 ml of fresh peripheral blood. Germline CDR1 SGHRS, CDR2 YFSETQ. CDR3 length: 14 amino acids. Template material for amplifying TCR beta CDR3 regions consisted of RNA transcripts. The TCR CDR3 first-round RT-PCR relied on the HTBI primer set. From the multiplex PCR reads, TCRdb called clonotypes with MiXCR, one entry per CDR3 protein. The data contain hundreds of thousands of distinct CDR3 sequences, around 16% of them singletons.

The source of this sequence is a woman aged 25 to 39 with Graves' hyperthyroidism. Sequenced input: blood. The chain recombines TRBV5-1 with TRBJ2-7; tentatively, D is TRBD2 (5 bases). CDR3 amino acids: CASSPLTEGYEQYF. DNA of the CDR3: TGTGCCAGCAGCCCCCTGACCGAGGGATACGAGCAGTACTTC.